A selection of T cell receptor beta chains follows, all from one sample in a study of T cells in Graves' hyperthyroidism and ophthalmopathy. From the multiplex PCR reads, TCRdb called clonotypes with MiXCR, one entry per CDR3 protein. Here the sample spans around 450,000 distinct CDR3 sequences, around a sixth being singletons. The material sequenced was blood. These receptors were taken from a woman in her late teens or twenties with Graves' hyperthyroidism. CDR3s include the opening cysteine and the closing phenylalanine or tryptophan. The order of the fields is D gene, J gene, V gene, CDR3 protein. D genes are given only for firm matches.

D gene: -; J gene: TRBJ2-1; V gene: TRBV19; CDR3 protein: CASSMQGPSYNEQFF
D gene: -; J gene: TRBJ1-3; V gene: TRBV11-2; CDR3 protein: CASSLLQGLVGNTIYF
D gene: TRBD1; J gene: TRBJ2-3; V gene: TRBV11-3; CDR3 protein: CASSITGGSTDTQYF
D gene: TRBD1; J gene: TRBJ2-7; V gene: TRBV6-1; CDR3 protein: CASRPGTDYEQYF
D gene: -; J gene: TRBJ1-4; V gene: TRBV19; CDR3 protein: CASSIGRGVGEKLFF
D gene: -; J gene: TRBJ2-7; V gene: TRBV12-3/TRBV12-4; CDR3 protein: CASRGRSSGEQYF
D gene: -; J gene: TRBJ2-1; V gene: TRBV9; CDR3 protein: CASSVEPGVFNEQFF
D gene: -; J gene: TRBJ2-4; V gene: TRBV18; CDR3 protein: CASSPLSQAILAKNIQYF
D gene: TRBD1; J gene: TRBJ2-3; V gene: TRBV2; CDR3 protein: CASSTWTGVTDTQYF
D gene: -; J gene: TRBJ2-5; V gene: TRBV11-2; CDR3 protein: CASSSPSRETQYF
D gene: -; J gene: TRBJ2-1; V gene: TRBV3-1; CDR3 protein: CASSPSLVSEQFF
D gene: -; J gene: TRBJ2-1; V gene: TRBV6-1; CDR3 protein: CASTKSVADEQFF
D gene: -; J gene: TRBJ1-1; V gene: TRBV11-3; CDR3 protein: CASSTRSGNTEAFF
D gene: TRBD1; J gene: TRBJ1-1; V gene: TRBV7-9; CDR3 protein: CASSSGTGGTNTEAFF
D gene: -; J gene: TRBJ2-1; V gene: TRBV2; CDR3 protein: CASSDSWGSSYNGQFF
D gene: TRBD1; J gene: TRBJ2-7; V gene: TRBV4-1; CDR3 protein: CASSFNTGTGGYEQYF
D gene: -; J gene: TRBJ1-2; V gene: TRBV12-3/TRBV12-4; CDR3 protein: CASSLWLEGYTF
D gene: -; J gene: TRBJ2-7; V gene: TRBV28; CDR3 protein: CASSRLVGIHEQYF
D gene: -; J gene: TRBJ1-2; V gene: TRBV12-3/TRBV12-4; CDR3 protein: CASSIQTYGYTF
D gene: TRBD1; J gene: TRBJ1-1; V gene: TRBV5-1; CDR3 protein: CASSFSPGQGTSFTEAFF
D gene: TRBD2; J gene: TRBJ2-1; V gene: TRBV12-3/TRBV12-4; CDR3 protein: CASRRLAGGHEQFF
D gene: -; J gene: TRBJ1-5; V gene: TRBV5-1; CDR3 protein: CASSPGAGLSNQPQHF
D gene: -; J gene: TRBJ1-5; V gene: TRBV7-8; CDR3 protein: CASSLGDHSNQPQHF
D gene: -; J gene: TRBJ2-1; V gene: TRBV6-1; CDR3 protein: CAGRTRGYNEQFF
D gene: -; J gene: TRBJ2-3; V gene: TRBV6-2/TRBV6-3; CDR3 protein: CASSHRASPDTQYF
D gene: -; J gene: TRBJ1-5; V gene: TRBV28; CDR3 protein: CASSFLLGLSNQPQHF
D gene: -; J gene: TRBJ1-5; V gene: TRBV20-1; CDR3 protein: CSARDGARAEDQPQHF
D gene: -; J gene: TRBJ2-7; V gene: TRBV27; CDR3 protein: CASSLNEGYEQYF
D gene: -; J gene: TRBJ1-6; V gene: TRBV19; CDR3 protein: CATPWGAGNSPLHF
D gene: -; J gene: TRBJ2-7; V gene: TRBV4-2; CDR3 protein: CASSQGFSYEQYF
D gene: TRBD1; J gene: TRBJ2-3; V gene: TRBV5-5; CDR3 protein: CASSPTTDRVVDTQYF
D gene: -; J gene: TRBJ2-4; V gene: TRBV7-2; CDR3 protein: CASSSNRWTTGNQYF
D gene: -; J gene: TRBJ1-6; V gene: TRBV28; CDR3 protein: CASGFRGESPLHF
D gene: -; J gene: TRBJ1-5; V gene: TRBV3-1; CDR3 protein: CAARGEKPLAPYQPQHF
D gene: TRBD2; J gene: TRBJ2-3; V gene: TRBV12-3/TRBV12-4; CDR3 protein: CASSFVGGAIDTQYF
D gene: -; J gene: TRBJ2-1; V gene: TRBV7-2; CDR3 protein: CASSLPRSSYNEQFF
D gene: -; J gene: TRBJ1-1; V gene: TRBV6-1; CDR3 protein: CASSLGGPVGTEAFF
D gene: -; J gene: TRBJ1-1; V gene: TRBV10-3; CDR3 protein: CAISESTMGGANTEAFF
D gene: -; J gene: TRBJ2-7; V gene: TRBV6-1; CDR3 protein: CASSPAQEQYF
D gene: -; J gene: TRBJ1-1; V gene: TRBV12-3/TRBV12-4; CDR3 protein: CASSWTLPNTEAFF
D gene: -; J gene: TRBJ2-2; V gene: TRBV11-2; CDR3 protein: CASSLLLAEGGELFF
D gene: -; J gene: TRBJ2-3; V gene: TRBV7-2; CDR3 protein: CASSKGLSDTQYF
D gene: TRBD1; J gene: TRBJ2-1; V gene: TRBV14; CDR3 protein: CASSQGYRKTGYNEQFF
D gene: TRBD1; J gene: TRBJ1-6; V gene: TRBV3-1; CDR3 protein: CASSQQQDRGGSPLHF
D gene: -; J gene: TRBJ1-4; V gene: TRBV15; CDR3 protein: CATSRDRTANEKLFF
D gene: -; J gene: TRBJ2-7; V gene: TRBV14; CDR3 protein: CASSQTGILYEQYF
D gene: TRBD1; J gene: TRBJ1-2; V gene: TRBV25-1; CDR3 protein: CASSELGTGLAGYTF
D gene: TRBD1; J gene: TRBJ2-1; V gene: TRBV3-1; CDR3 protein: CASSRTGGSSYNEQFF
D gene: TRBD1; J gene: TRBJ2-1; V gene: TRBV27; CDR3 protein: CASSSTGGYNEQFF
D gene: -; J gene: TRBJ2-3; V gene: TRBV3-1; CDR3 protein: CASSRPGTFADTQYF
D gene: -; J gene: TRBJ2-1; V gene: TRBV18; CDR3 protein: CASSDGMYEQFF
D gene: -; J gene: TRBJ1-1; V gene: TRBV7-9; CDR3 protein: CASSLSGANTEAFF
D gene: -; J gene: TRBJ2-7; V gene: TRBV18; CDR3 protein: CASSPGTTSYEQYF